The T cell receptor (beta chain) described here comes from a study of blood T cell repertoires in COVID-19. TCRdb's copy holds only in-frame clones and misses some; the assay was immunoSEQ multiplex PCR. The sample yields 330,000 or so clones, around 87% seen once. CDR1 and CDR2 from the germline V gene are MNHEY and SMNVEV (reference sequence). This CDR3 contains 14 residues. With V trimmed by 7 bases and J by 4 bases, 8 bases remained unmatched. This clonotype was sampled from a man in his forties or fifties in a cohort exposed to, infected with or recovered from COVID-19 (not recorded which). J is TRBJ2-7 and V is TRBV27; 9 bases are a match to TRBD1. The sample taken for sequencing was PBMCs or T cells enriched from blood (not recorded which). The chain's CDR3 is CASKSRDRVYEQYF. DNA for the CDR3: TGTGCCAGCAAATCCCGGGACAGGGTGTACGAGCAGTACTTC.